Listed below are T cell receptor beta chains from one sample, sequenced in a study of T-cell memory formation after mild COVID-19. Each CDR3 protein is one row after TCRdb ran MiXCR on the 5' RACE reads. This table holds fewer than 500,000 distinct CDR3 sequences, roughly 25% found once. Sequenced input: PBMCs or a T cell subset sorted from them (not recorded which). Receptors were obtained from an adult woman who had mild COVID-19 (a few samples of this study predate the infection). Cell type and time point are not known. Both conserved end residues are part of each CDR3. D genes are given only for firm matches. Clone size is shown for a subset of rows, as once, few, many or a class of expanded clone.

J gene: TRBJ2-2
D gene: TRBD2
clone size: NA
V gene: TRBV20-1
CDR3 protein: CSARNSGTGSGELFF
CDR3 DNA: TGCAGTGCTAGAAATAGCGGGACGGGTTCCGGGGAGCTGTTTTTT

J gene: TRBJ1-4
D gene: TRBD1
clone size: NA
V gene: TRBV4-1
CDR3 protein: CASRTGPATNEKLFF
CDR3 DNA: TGCGCCAGCAGGACAGGGCCTGCAACTAATGAAAAACTGTTTTTT

J gene: TRBJ1-1
D gene: NA
clone size: few
V gene: TRBV5-4
CDR3 protein: CASRPTGPPDTEAFF
CDR3 DNA: TGTGCCAGCAGACCGACCGGGCCGCCCGACACTGAAGCTTTCTTT

J gene: TRBJ2-2
D gene: NA
clone size: few
V gene: TRBV6-6
CDR3 protein: CASSYSLGAGELFF
CDR3 DNA: TGTGCCAGCAGTTATTCTCTAGGGGCCGGGGAGCTGTTTTTT

J gene: TRBJ2-7
D gene: NA
clone size: many
V gene: TRBV5-1
CDR3 protein: CASSLQGDEQYF
CDR3 DNA: TGCGCCAGCAGCTTGCAGGGTGATGAGCAGTACTTC

J gene: TRBJ2-3
D gene: TRBD2
clone size: NA
V gene: TRBV7-2
CDR3 protein: CAISTGEGPQYF
CDR3 DNA: TGTGCCATCTCCACGGGGGAGGGCCCGCAGTATTTT

J gene: TRBJ2-1
D gene: TRBD1
clone size: NA
V gene: TRBV3-1
CDR3 protein: CASSQLATGARSNEQFF
CDR3 DNA: TGTGCCAGCAGCCAGCTCGCGACAGGGGCTAGGTCAAATGAGCAGTTCTTC

J gene: TRBJ2-3
D gene: NA
clone size: few
V gene: TRBV20-1
CDR3 protein: CSAIYMTDTQYF
CDR3 DNA: TGCAGTGCCATATATATGACAGATACGCAGTATTTT

J gene: TRBJ2-3
D gene: NA
clone size: few
V gene: TRBV4-1
CDR3 protein: CASSRSITDTQYF
CDR3 DNA: TGCGCCAGCAGCCGATCTATTACAGATACGCAGTATTTT

J gene: TRBJ1-4
D gene: NA
clone size: NA
V gene: TRBV18
CDR3 protein: CASSPNMNEKLFF
CDR3 DNA: TGTGCCAGCTCACCAAACATGAATGAAAAACTGTTTTTT

J gene: TRBJ1-4
D gene: NA
clone size: few
V gene: TRBV9
CDR3 protein: CASSVATATNEKLFF
CDR3 DNA: TGTGCCAGCAGCGTAGCAACTGCAACTAATGAAAAACTGTTTTTT

J gene: TRBJ1-4
D gene: NA
clone size: NA
V gene: TRBV19
CDR3 protein: CASRNGFNEKLFF
CDR3 DNA: TGTGCCAGTAGGAACGGTTTTAATGAAAAACTGTTTTTT

J gene: TRBJ2-1
D gene: NA
clone size: NA
V gene: TRBV9
CDR3 protein: CASSVDGSVYNEQFF
CDR3 DNA: TGTGCCAGCAGCGTAGACGGGAGCGTCTACAATGAGCAGTTCTTC

J gene: TRBJ1-6
D gene: NA
clone size: NA
V gene: TRBV9
CDR3 protein: CASSVGGAAGSNNSPLHF
CDR3 DNA: TGTGCCAGCAGCGTAGGAGGAGCGGCAGGGTCGAATAATTCACCCCTCCACTTT

J gene: TRBJ1-2
D gene: NA
clone size: many
V gene: TRBV6-1
CDR3 protein: CASSTNYGYTF
CDR3 DNA: TGTGCCAGCAGTACTAACTATGGCTACACCTTC

J gene: TRBJ2-5
D gene: NA
clone size: NA
V gene: TRBV4-1
CDR3 protein: CASSQDLDKETQYF
CDR3 DNA: TGCGCCAGCAGCCAAGATCTAGACAAAGAGACCCAGTACTTC

J gene: TRBJ2-5
D gene: NA
clone size: NA
V gene: TRBV7-2
CDR3 protein: CASSLFGAGGGGETQYF
CDR3 DNA: TGTGCCAGCAGCTTATTCGGTGCCGGAGGTGGCGGGGAGACCCAGTACTTC

J gene: TRBJ2-7
D gene: NA
clone size: NA
V gene: TRBV6-4
CDR3 protein: CASSSTSSYEQYF
CDR3 DNA: TGTGCCAGCAGTTCAACTAGTTCCTACGAGCAGTACTTC

J gene: TRBJ2-3
D gene: NA
clone size: NA
V gene: TRBV11-2
CDR3 protein: CASSLDEGPPYF
CDR3 DNA: TGTGCCAGCAGCTTAGATGAGGGCCCTCCGTATTTT

J gene: TRBJ2-7
D gene: TRBD1
clone size: many
V gene: TRBV7-2
CDR3 protein: CASSFGQGNYEQYF
CDR3 DNA: TGTGCCAGCAGCTTTGGACAGGGGAACTACGAGCAGTACTTC

J gene: TRBJ1-5
D gene: TRBD1
clone size: few
V gene: TRBV12-3/TRBV12-4
CDR3 protein: CASSPRGYDQPQHF
CDR3 DNA: TGTGCCAGCAGTCCCAGGGGGTACGATCAGCCCCAGCATTTT

J gene: TRBJ2-3
D gene: NA
clone size: NA
V gene: TRBV5-1
CDR3 protein: CASSPGVGRTDTQYF
CDR3 DNA: TGCGCCAGCAGCCCCGGAGTGGGGCGCACAGATACGCAGTATTTT

J gene: TRBJ1-1
D gene: NA
clone size: few
V gene: TRBV30
CDR3 protein: CAWSKTEAFF
CDR3 DNA: TGTGCCTGGAGTAAAACTGAAGCTTTCTTT

J gene: TRBJ2-7
D gene: NA
clone size: few
V gene: TRBV19
CDR3 protein: CASSMGGTPTKQYF
CDR3 DNA: TGTGCCAGTAGTATGGGGGGGACACCTACGAAGCAGTACTTC

J gene: TRBJ2-3
D gene: TRBD2
clone size: few
V gene: TRBV7-9
CDR3 protein: CASSLGLVAETQYF
CDR3 DNA: TGTGCCAGCAGCCTAGGACTAGTCGCGGAGACGCAGTATTTT

J gene: TRBJ2-6
D gene: NA
clone size: many
V gene: TRBV12-3/TRBV12-4
CDR3 protein: CASSFSTGSGANVLTF
CDR3 DNA: TGTGCCAGCAGTTTTTCTACAGGGTCTGGGGCCAACGTCCTGACTTTC

J gene: TRBJ2-1
D gene: NA
clone size: few
V gene: TRBV11-2
CDR3 protein: CASSSRQTWYYNEQFF
CDR3 DNA: TGTGCCAGCAGCTCGCGACAGACCTGGTACTACAATGAGCAGTTCTTC

J gene: TRBJ2-3
D gene: TRBD2
clone size: few
V gene: TRBV28
CDR3 protein: CASSLGTSFTDTQYF
CDR3 DNA: TGTGCCAGCAGCCTAGGGACTAGCTTCACAGATACGCAGTATTTT

J gene: TRBJ2-1
D gene: TRBD1
clone size: few
V gene: TRBV5-1
CDR3 protein: CASSPQGVYNEQFF
CDR3 DNA: TGCGCCAGCAGCCCCCAGGGGGTATACAATGAGCAGTTCTTC

J gene: TRBJ2-2
D gene: NA
clone size: NA
V gene: TRBV7-7
CDR3 protein: CASSPVASGTGELFF
CDR3 DNA: TGTGCCAGCAGCCCCGTCGCCTCCGGCACCGGGGAGCTGTTTTTT

J gene: TRBJ2-1
D gene: NA
clone size: few
V gene: TRBV21-1
CDR3 protein: CASSNVAQGRHNEQFF
CDR3 DNA: TGTGCCAGCAGCAATGTTGCACAGGGTCGGCACAATGAGCAGTTCTTC

J gene: TRBJ1-5
D gene: NA
clone size: NA
V gene: TRBV2
CDR3 protein: CASIRERDLMQPQHF
CDR3 DNA: TGTGCCAGCATACGGGAAAGGGACCTTATGCAGCCCCAGCATTTT

J gene: TRBJ2-7
D gene: TRBD2
clone size: NA
V gene: TRBV29-1
CDR3 protein: CSVSPSGAYEQYF
CDR3 DNA: TGCAGCGTGAGCCCTAGCGGGGCCTACGAGCAGTACTTC

J gene: TRBJ2-1
D gene: TRBD1
clone size: NA
V gene: TRBV20-1
CDR3 protein: CSASGTGTEQFF
CDR3 DNA: TGCAGTGCTTCCGGGACAGGGACTGAGCAGTTCTTC

J gene: TRBJ2-2
D gene: NA
clone size: NA
V gene: TRBV12-3/TRBV12-4
CDR3 protein: CASSLAQGTGELFF
CDR3 DNA: TGTGCCAGCAGTTTGGCCCAGGGGACCGGGGAGCTGTTTTTT

J gene: TRBJ2-1
D gene: TRBD2
clone size: NA
V gene: TRBV15
CDR3 protein: CATSRDRASGGVYNEQFF
CDR3 DNA: TGTGCCACCAGCAGAGATCGTGCTAGCGGGGGGGTTTACAATGAGCAGTTCTTC

J gene: TRBJ2-1
D gene: TRBD1
clone size: NA
V gene: TRBV29-1
CDR3 protein: CSVERWGQGAVNEQFF
CDR3 DNA: TGCAGCGTTGAACGGTGGGGACAGGGGGCAGTTAATGAGCAGTTCTTC

J gene: TRBJ2-3
D gene: NA
clone size: NA
V gene: TRBV7-3
CDR3 protein: CASSSLGGADTQYF
CDR3 DNA: TGTGCCAGCAGCTCCCTCGGAGGCGCAGATACGCAGTATTTT

J gene: TRBJ2-4
D gene: NA
clone size: NA
V gene: TRBV6-5
CDR3 protein: CASSYSGGRNIQYF
CDR3 DNA: TGTGCCAGCAGTTACTCCGGGGGAAGAAACATTCAGTACTTC